The sequence of this T cell receptor beta chain was determined in a study of blood T cell repertoires in COVID-19. Whole-study context: Material from acute and convalescent COVID-19 was sourced from the United States, Italy and Spain.

The recovered donors of Cohort 3 showed two negative PCRs, clearance, or symptom resolution. The method was immunoSEQ multiplex PCR; TCRdb's version includes in-frame clones alone and lacks a portion of them. The profile covers a few hundred thousand clones, with roughly nine tenths appearing a single time and less than 9.5% taken by the ten largest. The germline gives CDR1 SGHAT, CDR2 FQNNGV. This CDR3 spans 16 amino acids. Trimming at V came to 7 bases and at J to 7 bases, leaving 16 bases not matched to a gene. Material for sequencing was PBMCs or T cells enriched from blood (not recorded which). This TCR came from a woman aged 25 to 39 who had recovered from COVID-19. The V gene is TRBV11-2, the J gene TRBJ1-1, with TRBD1 identical over 9 bases. CDR3 bases: TGTGCCAGCACCCGGACCGGGACAGGGAGATTCCGTGAAGCTTTCTTT. Its translation is CASTRTGTGRFREAFF. The whole variable domain, filled in from reference TRBV11-2 and TRBJ1-1, reads EAGVAQSPRYKIIEKRQSVAFWCNPISGHATLYWYQQILGQGPKLLIQFQNNGVVDDSQLPKDRFSAERLKGVDSTLKIQPAKLEDSAVYLCASTRTGTGRFREAFFGQGTRLTVV.